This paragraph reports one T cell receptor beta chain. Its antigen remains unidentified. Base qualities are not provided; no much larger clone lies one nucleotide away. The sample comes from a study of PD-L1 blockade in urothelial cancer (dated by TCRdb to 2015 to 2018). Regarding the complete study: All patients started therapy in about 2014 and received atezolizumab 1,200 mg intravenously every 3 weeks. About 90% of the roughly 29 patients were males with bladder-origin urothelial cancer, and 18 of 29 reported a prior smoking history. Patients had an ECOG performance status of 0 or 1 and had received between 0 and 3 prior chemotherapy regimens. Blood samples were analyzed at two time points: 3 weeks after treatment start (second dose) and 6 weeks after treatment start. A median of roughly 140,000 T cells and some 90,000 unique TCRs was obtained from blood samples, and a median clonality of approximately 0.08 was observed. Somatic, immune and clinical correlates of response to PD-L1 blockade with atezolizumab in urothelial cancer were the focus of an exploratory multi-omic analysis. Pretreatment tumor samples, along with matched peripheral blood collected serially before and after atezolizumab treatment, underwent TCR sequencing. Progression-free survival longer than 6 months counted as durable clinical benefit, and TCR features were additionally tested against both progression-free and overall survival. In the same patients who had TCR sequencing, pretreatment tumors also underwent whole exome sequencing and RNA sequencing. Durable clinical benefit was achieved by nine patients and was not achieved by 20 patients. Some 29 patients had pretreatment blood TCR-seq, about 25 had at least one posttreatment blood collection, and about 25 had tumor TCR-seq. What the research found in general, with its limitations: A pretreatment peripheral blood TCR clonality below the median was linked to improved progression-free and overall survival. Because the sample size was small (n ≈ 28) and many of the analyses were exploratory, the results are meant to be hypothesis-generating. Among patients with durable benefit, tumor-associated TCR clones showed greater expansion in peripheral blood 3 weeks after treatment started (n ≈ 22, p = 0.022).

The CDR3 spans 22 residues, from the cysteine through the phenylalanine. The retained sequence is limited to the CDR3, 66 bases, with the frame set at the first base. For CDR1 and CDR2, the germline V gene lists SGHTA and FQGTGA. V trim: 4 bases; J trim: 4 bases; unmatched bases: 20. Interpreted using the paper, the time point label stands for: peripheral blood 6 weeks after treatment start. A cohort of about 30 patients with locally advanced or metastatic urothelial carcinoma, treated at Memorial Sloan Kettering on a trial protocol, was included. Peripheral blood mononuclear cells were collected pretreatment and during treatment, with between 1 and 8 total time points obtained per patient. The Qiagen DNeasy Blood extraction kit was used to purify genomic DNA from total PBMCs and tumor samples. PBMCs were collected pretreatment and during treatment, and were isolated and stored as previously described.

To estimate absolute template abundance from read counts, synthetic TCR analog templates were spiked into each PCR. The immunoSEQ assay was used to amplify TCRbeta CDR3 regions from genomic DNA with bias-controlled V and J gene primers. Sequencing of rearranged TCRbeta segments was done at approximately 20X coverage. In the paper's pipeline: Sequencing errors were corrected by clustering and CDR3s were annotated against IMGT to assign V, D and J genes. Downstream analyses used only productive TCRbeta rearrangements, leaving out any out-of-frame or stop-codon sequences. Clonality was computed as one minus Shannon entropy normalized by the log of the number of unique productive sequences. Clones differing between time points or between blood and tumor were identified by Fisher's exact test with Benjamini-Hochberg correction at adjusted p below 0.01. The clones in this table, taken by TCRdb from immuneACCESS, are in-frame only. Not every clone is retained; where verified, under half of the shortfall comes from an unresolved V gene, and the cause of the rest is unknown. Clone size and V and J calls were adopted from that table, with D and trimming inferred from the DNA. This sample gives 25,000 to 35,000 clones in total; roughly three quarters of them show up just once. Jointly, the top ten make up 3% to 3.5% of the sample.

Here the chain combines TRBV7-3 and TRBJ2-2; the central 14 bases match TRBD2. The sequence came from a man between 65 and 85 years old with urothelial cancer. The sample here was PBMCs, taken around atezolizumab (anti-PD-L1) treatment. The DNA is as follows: TGTGCCAGCAGCTCCCGATACTATAATGGACTAGCGGGGGGCCACGCCACCGGGGAGCTGTTTTTT. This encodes CASSSRYYNGLAGGHATGELFF.